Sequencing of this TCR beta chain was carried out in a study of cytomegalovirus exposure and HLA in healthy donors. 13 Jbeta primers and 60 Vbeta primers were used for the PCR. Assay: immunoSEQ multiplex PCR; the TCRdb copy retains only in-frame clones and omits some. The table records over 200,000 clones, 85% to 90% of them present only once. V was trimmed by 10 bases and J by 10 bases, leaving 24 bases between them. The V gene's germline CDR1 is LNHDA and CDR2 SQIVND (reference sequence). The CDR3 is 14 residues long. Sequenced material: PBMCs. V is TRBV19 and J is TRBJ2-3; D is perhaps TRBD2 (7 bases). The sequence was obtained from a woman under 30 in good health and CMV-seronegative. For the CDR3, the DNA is TGTGCCACCCGAGGGGGGGCGGCCTACCCAGCGCAGTATTTT. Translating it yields CATRGGAAYPAQYF. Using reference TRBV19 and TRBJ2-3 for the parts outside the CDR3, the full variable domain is DGGITQSPKYLFRKEGQNVTLSCEQNLNHDAMYWYRQDPGQGLRLIYYSQIVNDFQKGDIAEGYSVSREKKESFPLTVTSAQKNPTAFYLCATRGGAAYPAQYFGPGTRLTVL.